The 20 T cell receptor beta chains given below trace back to one sample, sequenced in a study of cytomegalovirus exposure and HLA in healthy donors. The data were produced by immunoSEQ multiplex PCR, yet TCRdb's version contains in-frame clones alone and is incomplete. Of 45,000 to 65,000 clones detected, roughly 89% appear once; the ten largest clones hold over 12%. The sequencing sample was made of PBMCs. All receptors come from a woman between 18 and 29 years old in good health and CMV-seronegative.

V usage is TRBV29-1 and J usage is TRBJ2-5, with D possibly matching TRBD2 (5 bases). Germline CDR1 is SQVTM and CDR2 is ANQGSEA. There are 10 residues in the CDR3. Trimming removed 8 bases at V and 4 bases at J, with 8 bases between. CDR3 in DNA: TGCAGCACGGGGATAGAGACCCAGTACTTC. Amino acids: CSTGIETQYF.

The genes are TRBV7-2 and TRBJ2-5; perhaps TRBD1 as D (5 bases). Germline lookup yields CDR1 SGHTA and CDR2 FQGNSA. V dropped 3 bases and J dropped 1 base, with 9 bases sitting between them. CDR3 length: 14 residues. CDR3 DNA: TGTGCCAGCAGCTTTCTGACAGTCCAAGAGACCCAGTACTTC. Protein: CASSFLTVQETQYF.

The count of this clone is one. This chain links TRBV28 with TRBJ2-7, with 7 bases identical to TRBD1. The J segment lost 2 bases and the V segment lost 4 bases, leaving 8 bases of the junction unmatched. The CDR3 contains 15 residues. Germline V gene data show CDR1 as MDHEN and CDR2 as SYDVKM. This chain's CDR3 is CASSSEDRLPYEQYF. The CDR3 coding sequence is TGTGCCAGCAGTTCAGAGGACAGGTTGCCCTACGAGCAGTACTTC.

The rearrangement joins TRBV4-1 to TRBJ1-1; D is undetermined. The CDR3 is 14 residues long. V lost 1 base and J lost 0, with 6 bases in between. The germline V gene encodes CDR1 MGHRA and CDR2 YSYEKL. CDR3 nucleotide sequence: TGCGCCAGCAGCCAAGGCGTCGTGAACACTGAAGCTTTCTTT. This encodes CASSQGVVNTEAFF.

The CDR3 DNA sequence: TGTGCCAGCAGTTTGAGACAGGGCTACGAGCAGTACTTC. Protein sequence: CASSLRQGYEQYF. This rearrangement joins TRBV6-5 to TRBJ2-7; 7 positions agree with TRBD1. After removal of 4 bases from V and 3 bases from J, the junction contained 3 bases not matched to a gene. CDR3 length equals 13 residues. Germline V CDR1 and CDR2: MNHEY, SVGAGI.

This clone has just one count. This chain links TRBV5-6 with TRBJ1-1; the D gene is possibly TRBD1 (5 bases). V was trimmed by 3 bases and J by 4 bases, leaving 7 bases between them. Germline CDR1 reads SGHDT; CDR2 reads YYEEEE. The CDR3 sequence is 12 residues long. In DNA, the CDR3 is TGTGCCAGCAGCTGGGGGGGCACTGAAGCTTTCTTT. Its protein is CASSWGGTEAFF. The full variable domain, with the rest looked up from reference TRBV5-6 and TRBJ1-1, is DAGVTQSPTHLIKTRGQQVTLRCSPKSGHDTVSWYQQALGQGPQFIFQYYEEEERQRGNFPDRFSGHQFPNYSSELNVNALLLGDSALYLCASSWGGTEAFFGQGTRLTVV.

This chain links TRBV18 with TRBJ1-1; D is possibly TRBD1 (6 bases). The V gene lost 8 bases and the J gene lost 4 bases, with 14 bases spanning the gap. This CDR3 spans 13 amino acids. Germline V gene data show CDR1 as KGHSH and CDR2 as LQKENI. The CDR3 spells CASTADRSTEAFF. The CDR3 coding sequence is TGTGCCAGCACTGCCGACAGGAGCACTGAAGCTTTCTTT.

This clone was seen only once. The chain combines TRBV2 with TRBJ2-1; 7 nucleotides agree with TRBD1. The CDR3 has 12 amino acids. Germline V gene sequence: CDR1 SNHLY, CDR2 FYNNEI. V trimming: 6 bases; J trimming: 6 bases; junction bases outside the gene matches: 2. The CDR3 spells CASSGQANEQFF. The CDR3 nucleotides are TGTGCCAGCAGCGGACAGGCCAATGAGCAGTTCTTC.

J is TRBJ2-3 and V is TRBV19, with a possible D match to TRBD1 (6 bases). V gave up 3 bases and J gave up 6 bases, with 13 bases separating them. This CDR3 is built from 14 residues. Germline CDR1 LNHDA, CDR2 SQIVND (reference sequence). The CDR3 spells CASSIWGLMDTQYF. DNA of the CDR3: TGTGCCAGTAGTATTTGGGGGCTGATGGATACGCAGTATTTT.

The genes are TRBV5-5 and TRBJ2-7; a possible D gene is TRBD1 (6 bases). There are 14 residues in the CDR3. Germline loops: CDR1 SGHKS, CDR2 YYEKEE (reference sequence). Trimming stripped 4 bases from V and 1 base from J, with 12 bases between. The CDR3 coding sequence is TGTGCCAGCAGCCCACAGACAGGATCCTACGAGCAGTACTTC. It translates to CASSPQTGSYEQYF.

This clone was found a few times. CDR3 nucleotide sequence: TGTGCCAGCAGCTTAGGGGGGACAGTCCGTAGAGAGACCCAGTACTTC. Encoded protein: CASSLGGTVRRETQYF. This sequence joins TRBV11-1 and TRBJ2-5, with 7 bases identical to TRBD1. V lost 1 base, J lost 4 bases, and 9 bases stayed unmatched. The CDR3 covers 16 residues. The germline V gene has CDR1 SGHAT and CDR2 FQDESV (reference sequence).

The chain recombines TRBV7-9 with TRBJ1-1, with D maybe TRBD1 (6 bases). In germline, CDR1 is SEHNR, CDR2 FQNEAQ (reference sequence). The V gene lost 10 bases and the J gene lost 2 bases, with 14 bases spanning the gap. The CDR3 covers 13 residues. CDR3 protein: CAIVRGGNTEAFF. In nucleotides, the CDR3 is TGTGCCATCGTTCGAGGGGGAAACACTGAAGCTTTCTTT. The entire variable domain, with the rest obtained from reference TRBV7-9 and TRBJ1-1, is as follows: DTGVSQNPRHKITKRGQNVTFRCDPISEHNRLYWYRQTLGQGPEFLTYFQNEAQLEKSRLLSDRFSAERPKGSFSTLEIQRTEQGDSAMYLCAIVRGGNTEAFFGQGTRLTVV.

This chain links TRBV5-6 with TRBJ1-3; a possible D gene is TRBD1 (5 bases). This CDR3 has 15 residues. V shed 5 bases and J shed 5 bases, with 17 bases lying between them. Germline CDR1 SGHDT, CDR2 YYEEEE. The chain's CDR3 is CASRISRTSRNTIYF. The CDR3 nucleotides are TGTGCCAGCAGAATCTCTCGGACATCACGAAACACCATATATTTT.

The rearrangement uses TRBV2 and TRBJ2-3; weak D call: TRBD1 (5 bases). CDR1 is SNHLY, CDR2 FYNNEI, per germline. The V end was cut by 5 bases, the J end by 5 bases, with 8 bases between. This CDR3 region has 12 residues. For the CDR3, the DNA is TGTGCCAGCAGTCTACAGGAAGATACGCAGTATTTT. It encodes CASSLQEDTQYF.

This clone was recorded only once. The chain combines TRBV28 with TRBJ2-2; 11 positions match TRBD2. V dropped 6 bases and J dropped 1; count of bases not matched to a gene: 10. CDR3 length: 18 residues. The germline V gene encodes CDR1 MDHEN and CDR2 SYDVKM. For the CDR3, the DNA is TGTGCCAGCAGATTTCCAATCGGACTAGCGGGGAACACCGGGGAGCTGTTTTTT. Translation: CASRFPIGLAGNTGELFF. Together with reference TRBV28 and TRBJ2-2, the CDR3 gives the full variable domain: DVKVTQSSRYLVKRTGEKVFLECVQDMDHENMFWYRQDPGLGLRLIYFSYDVKMKEKGDIPEGYSVSREKKERFSLILESASTNQTSMYLCASRFPIGLAGNTGELFFGEGSRLTVL.

The V gene is TRBV5-4, the J gene TRBJ2-5; D is perhaps TRBD1 (6 bases). The CDR3 has 14 amino acids. The V end was cut by 4 bases, the J end by 2 bases, with 12 bases between. Germline V gives CDR1 SGHNT, CDR2 YYREEE (reference sequence). Here the CDR3 reads CASSNRDIQETQYF. In nucleotides, the CDR3 is TGTGCCAGCAGCAACCGGGACATTCAAGAGACCCAGTACTTC.

The V gene is TRBV4-2, the J gene TRBJ2-3, with 13 nucleotides matching TRBD2. The CDR3 is 15 amino acids. Per the germline V gene, CDR1 is LGHNA and CDR2 is YNFKEQ. V shed 6 bases, J shed 5 bases, and the junction held 5 bases outside the gene matches. The CDR3 sequence: CASRRTSGSQDTQYF. The DNA for the CDR3 is TGTGCCAGCAGGCGGACTAGCGGGAGTCAAGATACGCAGTATTTT.

This clone was counted between two and nine times. This chain uses TRBV28 with TRBJ1-1, with D maybe TRBD1 (6 bases). V lost 1 base to trimming and J lost 6 bases, with 12 bases between them. The CDR3 extends over 14 amino acids. Germline loops: CDR1 MDHEN, CDR2 SYDVKM. The CDR3 bases are TGTGCCAGCAGTTTATTAACTAAGGGGGCTGAAGCTTTCTTT. Translated: CASSLLTKGAEAFF.

J is TRBJ2-1 and V is TRBV5-1; possible D gene TRBD2, 6 bases. Germline CDR1 SGHRS, CDR2 YFSETQ. Trimming removed 4 bases from V and 4 bases from J, with 21 bases in between. CDR3 length: 17 amino acids. The CDR3 region has the DNA TGCGCCAGCAGCCCAACCTACTCCGCGGGGAGGTACAATGAGCAGTTCTTC. It encodes CASSPTYSAGRYNEQFF.

A few counts support this clone. The chain combines TRBV28 with TRBJ2-3; TRBD2 agrees at 9 bases. Germline V CDR1 and CDR2: MDHEN, SYDVKM. CDR3 size: 16 residues. With 6 bases clipped from V and 6 bases from J, the junction kept 13 bases outside the gene matches. The CDR3: CASRSSAGGKGDTQYF. The CDR3, as DNA: TGTGCCAGCAGGTCATCGGCGGGAGGGAAGGGGGATACGCAGTATTTT. The entire variable domain, with the rest obtained from reference TRBV28 and TRBJ2-3, is as follows: DVKVTQSSRYLVKRTGEKVFLECVQDMDHENMFWYRQDPGLGLRLIYFSYDVKMKEKGDIPEGYSVSREKKERFSLILESASTNQTSMYLCASRSSAGGKGDTQYFGPGTRLTVL.